These 17 T cell receptor beta chains share one sample of origin, sequenced in a study of T-cell memory formation after mild COVID-19. TCRdb analysed the 5' RACE reads with MiXCR anew, one entry per CDR3 protein. The sample includes 350,000 to 500,000 distinct CDR3 sequences, 20% to 30% of them seen just once. Sequencing was performed on PBMCs or a T cell subset sorted from them (not recorded which). The source is an adult woman who had mild COVID-19 (a few samples of this study predate the infection). Cell type and time point are not known.

The rearrangement uses TRBV9 and TRBJ2-6, with 10 bases lining up with TRBD1. CDR3 length: 17 amino acids. The junction had 6 bases not matched to a gene; V was cut back by 3 bases and J by 3 bases. The germline CDR1 and CDR2 sequences are SGDLS and YYNGEE. The CDR3 sequence: CASSAGTGVIGANVLTF. CDR3 sequence (DNA): TGTGCCAGCAGCGCCGGGACAGGGGTTATTGGGGCCAACGTCCTGACTTTC.

The V gene is TRBV7-3, the J gene TRBJ2-3; weak D call: TRBD2 (6 bases). Germline loops: CDR1 SGHTA, CDR2 FQGTGA. This CDR3 comprises 15 residues. V was shortened by 1 base and J by 7 bases, with 15 bases between the two germline ends. This CDR3 is CASSLKSGEGYTQYF. CDR3 DNA sequence: TGTGCCAGCAGCTTAAAGTCGGGAGAGGGATATACGCAGTATTTT.

This clonotype was counted a few times. The chain carries TRBV11-2 and TRBJ2-3; D gene ambiguous. The CDR3 is 13 residues long. CDR1 and CDR2 (germline): SGHAT, FQNNGV. Trimming stripped 3 bases from V and 5 bases from J, with 9 bases between. This chain's CDR3 is CASSFHLKDTQYF. In DNA, the CDR3 is TGTGCCAGCAGCTTTCACCTGAAAGATACGCAGTATTTT.

This clonotype was detected once. The gene calls are TRBV7-2 and TRBJ1-5; 10 bases match TRBD1. CDR3 length equals 14 residues. Losses at the gene ends were 5 bases for V and 6 bases for J; bases not matched to a gene: 4. Germline V gene lookup returns CDR1 SGHTA and CDR2 FQGNSA. CDR3 in amino acids: CASSPWTGGQPQHF. The CDR3 nucleotides are TGTGCCAGCAGCCCCTGGACAGGGGGTCAGCCCCAGCATTTT.

In this sample, this clonotype turned up a few times. The CDR3 DNA is TGCAGCGTCTCAACTAGCGGGCTCTACAATGAGCAGTTCTTC. This gives the protein CSVSTSGLYNEQFF. The chain joins TRBV29-1 to TRBJ2-1; 9 bases align to TRBD2. There are 14 residues in the CDR3. Per the germline V gene, CDR1 is SQVTM and CDR2 is ANQGSEA. Unmatched junction bases numbered 6, after V lost 6 bases and J lost 3 bases.

This clonotype came up a few times. The chain joins TRBV7-2 to TRBJ2-7; 10 positions agree with TRBD1. The V segment lost 5 bases and the J segment 2 bases; nucleotides outside the gene matches: 6. Germline assignment: CDR1 SGHTA and CDR2 FQGNSA. The CDR3 has 15 residues. The CDR3 sequence is CASSPVTGGPYEQYF. The CDR3 region has the DNA TGTGCCAGCAGCCCGGTGACAGGGGGCCCCTACGAGCAGTACTTC.

V gene TRBV7-6 combines with J gene TRBJ1-2; the D gene is possibly TRBD1 (5 bases). The germline gives CDR1 SGHVS, CDR2 FNYEAQ. The V gene lost 1 base and the J gene lost 4 bases, with 10 bases spanning the gap. The CDR3 contains 14 residues. As DNA, the CDR3 is TGTGCCAGCAGCTTAGTCGCAGGGCCCTATGGCTACACCTTC. It is translated as CASSLVAGPYGYTF.

This clonotype has a handful of counts. This rearrangement joins TRBV30 to TRBJ2-7; D could derive from TRBD1 or TRBD2 (5 bases each). Trimming stripped 4 bases from V and 9 bases from J, with 22 bases between. This CDR3 has 14 residues. Looked up from germline, CDR1 is GTSNPN and CDR2 is SVGIG (reference sequence). In DNA, the CDR3 is TGTGCCTGGACCTCGCGTTGGACCGGGACGGGGCAGTACTTC. Protein product: CAWTSRWTGTGQYF.

The V and J genes are TRBV25-1 and TRBJ2-5; TRBD1 agrees at 9 bases. This CDR3 has 15 amino acids. J gave up 5 bases and V 4 bases, and 8 bases lay outside the gene matches. Germline CDR1 reads MGHDK; CDR2 reads SYGVNS. CDR3 bases: TGTGCCAGCAGTGCTCTAACAGGGGGCGCGGAGACCCAGTACTTC. The encoded protein is CASSALTGGAETQYF. The full variable domain, completed using reference TRBV25-1 and TRBJ2-5, is EADIYQTPRYLVIGTGKKITLECSQTMGHDKMYWYQQDPGMELHLIHYSYGVNSTEKGDLSSESTVSRIRTEHFPLTLESARPSHTSQYLCASSALTGGAETQYFGPGTRLLVL.

J is TRBJ2-1 and V is TRBV5-1; no clear D. The CDR3 totals 16 residues. Trimming took off 0 bases at V and 0 bases at J, with 10 bases between the two ends. Germline CDR1 is SGHRS and CDR2 is YFSETQ. CDR3 residues: CASSLDPPSSYNEQFF. In DNA form, the CDR3 reads TGCGCCAGCAGCTTGGATCCACCCAGCTCCTACAATGAGCAGTTCTTC.

The V gene is TRBV15, the J gene TRBJ2-3; D perhaps matches TRBD2 (5 bases). This CDR3 spans 16 amino acids. With 0 bases removed from V and 1 base from J, the gap between germline ends came to 11 bases. Germline CDR1 and CDR2: LNHNV and YYDKDF (reference sequence). For the CDR3, the DNA is TGTGCCACCAGCAGAGAGGGCGTCGGGGGCACAGATACGCAGTATTTT. Its translation is CATSREGVGGTDTQYF.

The table lists this clonotype with a few counts. V gene TRBV4-3 combines with J gene TRBJ2-1; TRBD2 agrees at 12 bases. Germline V gene data show CDR1 as LGHNA and CDR2 as YSLEER. The V gene end was trimmed by 4 bases and the J gene end by 6 bases; junction bases not matched to a gene: 19. This CDR3 has 20 amino acids. CDR3 sequence reads: CASSRSLRLAGAQPANEQFF. The CDR3 DNA reads as TGCGCCAGCAGCCGGAGTCTGCGACTAGCGGGAGCCCAGCCGGCCAATGAGCAGTTCTTC.

The chain uses TRBV10-3 and TRBJ1-1, with no clear D. V was cut by 7 bases and J by 5 bases, with 14 bases left in between. The germline gives CDR1 ENHRY, CDR2 SYGVKD. The CDR3 is made up of 13 amino acids. CDR3 loop: CAIMSAGGTEAFF. DNA of the CDR3: TGTGCCATCATGTCCGCGGGCGGGACTGAAGCTTTCTTT.

This clonotype occurred a few times. This CDR3 is CASSYSSGKVADTQYF. Written as DNA, the CDR3 is TGTGCCAGCAGTTACTCTAGCGGGAAAGTCGCAGATACGCAGTATTTT. V usage is TRBV6-2 or TRBV6-3 and J usage is TRBJ2-3; 8 nucleotides match TRBD2. CDR1 and CDR2 (germline): MNHEY, SVGEGT. Unmatched junction bases numbered 6, after V lost 0 bases and J lost 4 bases. CDR3 size: 16 residues.

This clonotype has just a few counts. The chain employs TRBV6-6 and TRBJ2-3; 8 bases match TRBD1. V dropped 5 bases and J dropped 0; count of bases not matched to a gene: 10. The CDR3 runs 17 residues. The V gene's germline CDR1 is MNHNY and CDR2 SVGAGI (reference sequence). The chain's CDR3 is CASSPPWGQASTDTQYF. CDR3 nucleotides: TGTGCCAGCAGTCCACCTTGGGGACAGGCTAGCACAGATACGCAGTATTTT.

This clonotype has ten or more counts. V usage is TRBV4-1 and J usage is TRBJ2-7, with D perhaps being TRBD1 or TRBD2 (5 bases each). This CDR3 has 13 amino acids. Germline loops: CDR1 MGHRA, CDR2 YSYEKL. With 3 bases removed from V and 5 bases from J, the gap between germline ends came to 11 bases. CDR3 in amino acids: CASSHPGTHEQYF. CDR3 DNA: TGCGCCAGCAGCCACCCCGGGACCCACGAGCAGTACTTC.

This clonotype was observed a few times. The chain is built from TRBV5-1 and TRBJ2-3, with 10 bases fitting TRBD2. After removal of 4 bases from V and 2 bases from J, the junction contained 7 bases not matched to a gene. Per the germline V gene, CDR1 is SGHRS and CDR2 is YFSETQ. This CDR3 comprises 16 residues. The DNA of the CDR3 is TGCGCCAGCAGCCCCCGTAGCGGGGGGTACACAGATACGCAGTATTTT. This sequence encodes CASSPRSGGYTDTQYF.